What follows is one T cell receptor beta chain and its context. Its antigen has not been determined. No quality values exist for individual bases; no much larger clone is one base distant. Library preparation employed the immunoSEQ multiplex PCR assay. Held by TCRdb, this immuneACCESS table contains in-frame sequences only and omits some clones. Under half of the omission traces to an unresolved V gene where checked; the cause of the rest is unknown. For this sample there are around 70,000 clones; about 96% appear just once. Approximately 0.21% of the sample is in the top ten clones. The CDR3 covers 14 residues, taking in both the cysteine and the phenylalanine. The read is trimmed to its CDR3 DNA, 42 bases read in frame from base 1. The CDR1 and CDR2 encoded by the germline V gene are SNHLY and FYNNEI. Trimming at the junction amounts to 2 bases on V and 4 bases on J, and the germline ends lie 9 bases apart.

The data were obtained in a study of technical replicates of blood from a few donors listed by TCRdb under 2017. This clonotype was obtained from a human donor in good health. Recombination joined TRBV2 with TRBJ1-5; no D gene is confidently identified. Input material: T cells isolated from PBMCs. The DNA sequence is TGTGCCAGCAGTGAATCGACACCAAATCAGCCCCAGCATTTT. Its protein product is CASSESTPNQPQHF.